A single sample is the source of the 20 T cell receptor beta chains below, sequenced in a study of T cell repertoires in ileal Crohn's disease. Measured with immunoSEQ multiplex PCR; TCRdb has only the in-frame clones, and not every one. The table includes about 5,500 clones, 75% to 85% detected once. Sample: ileal tissue. Receptors were obtained from an adult with Crohn's disease.

The genes are TRBV28 and TRBJ1-5; a weak D match, TRBD1 (6 bases). Germline V gene data show CDR1 as MDHEN and CDR2 as SYDVKM. This CDR3 contains 16 residues. V lost 5 bases to trimming and J lost 1 base, with 15 bases between them. CDR3 protein: CASSPPRGWSNQPQHF. The DNA of the CDR3 is TGTGCCAGCAGTCCCCCCAGGGGCTGGAGCAATCAGCCCCAGCATTTT.

The chain has TRBV30 and TRBJ2-1; 8 nucleotides agree with TRBD1. Trimming cost V 0 bases and J 4 bases; bases outside gene matches: 2. Germline V gene data show CDR1 as GTSNPN and CDR2 as SVGIG (reference sequence). This CDR3 is 14 amino acids long. Here the CDR3 reads CAWSVGTGYNEQFF. CDR3 DNA: TGTGCCTGGAGTGTAGGGACAGGTTACAATGAGCAGTTCTTC.

This sequence joins TRBV7-9 and TRBJ1-6; D unclear. CDR1 and CDR2 (germline): SEHNR, FQNEAQ (reference sequence). The CDR3 runs 15 residues. V lost 7 bases, J lost 0 bases, and 10 bases lay in between. The CDR3 DNA reads as TGTGCCAGCACCGGAGTGGGCTCCTATAATTCACCCCTCCACTTT. Encoded protein: CASTGVGSYNSPLHF.

The rearrangement links TRBV30 to TRBJ2-7; 10 positions match TRBD1. The germline V gene has CDR1 GTSNPN and CDR2 SVGIG (reference sequence). The J segment lost 2 bases and the V segment lost 0 bases, leaving 19 bases of the junction unmatched. The CDR3 is 20 amino acids. The CDR3 is CAWSVRRQGAGGSPTYEQYF. The CDR3 coding sequence is TGTGCCTGGAGTGTACGCCGACAGGGGGCTGGGGGGAGCCCTACCTACGAGCAGTACTTC.

V is TRBV15 and J is TRBJ2-1; perhaps TRBD2 as D (6 bases). Trimming pared 3 bases from V and 8 bases from J, leaving 11 bases between. CDR3 length: 13 residues. Germline CDR1 LNHNV, CDR2 YYDKDF (reference sequence). The chain's CDR3 is CATSRGGVHEQFF. CDR3 coding DNA: TGTGCCACCAGCAGGGGAGGAGTACATGAGCAGTTCTTC. The complete variable domain, with remaining parts taken from reference TRBV15 and TRBJ2-1, reads DAMVIQNPRYQVTQFGKPVTLSCSQTLNHNVMYWYQQKSSQAPKLLFHYYDKDFNNEADTPDNFQSRRPNTSFCFLDIRSPGLGDTAMYLCATSRGGVHEQFFGPGTRLTVL.

This rearrangement joins TRBV5-1 to TRBJ1-1; tentatively, D is TRBD1 (5 bases). Germline CDR1 SGHRS, CDR2 YFSETQ. The CDR3 is 16 residues long. Between the trimmed V and J ends, which lost 3 bases and 1 base, there was a span of 16 bases. The CDR3 DNA follows: TGCGCCAGCAGCTACACTCTCACAGGTGCGAACACTGAAGCTTTCTTT. Its protein product is CASSYTLTGANTEAFF. Supplemented by reference TRBV5-1 and TRBJ1-1, the full variable domain reads KAGVTQTPRYLIKTRGQQVTLSCSPISGHRSVSWYQQTPGQGLQFLFEYFSETQRNKGNFPGRFSGRQFSNSRSEMNVSTLELGDSALYLCASSYTLTGANTEAFFGQGTRLTVV.

The sample holds one count of this clone. The genes are TRBV7-9 and TRBJ2-5; 8 positions agree with TRBD1. The V gene end was trimmed by 5 bases and the J gene end by 3 bases; junction bases not matched to a gene: 5. Germline CDR1 and CDR2: SEHNR and FQNEAQ (reference sequence). The CDR3 is made up of 14 amino acids. CDR3 region: CASSQGQVEETQYF. The CDR3 nucleotides read TGTGCCAGCAGCCAGGGACAGGTGGAAGAGACCCAGTACTTC.

This clone was picked up one time. The V call is TRBV2, the J call TRBJ1-5; no definite D call. V was shortened by 4 bases and J by 5 bases, with 12 bases between the two germline ends. This CDR3 is 14 amino acids long. The germline gives CDR1 SNHLY, CDR2 FYNNEI. CDR3 sequence: CASSGYSSYQPQHF. The CDR3 nucleotides read TGTGCCAGCAGTGGTTACAGTTCCTATCAGCCCCAGCATTTT.

The chain employs TRBV29-1 and TRBJ2-1; TRBD1 matches at 8 bases. V was pared by 4 bases and J by 5 bases, with 16 bases of the junction left unmatched. This CDR3 spans 17 amino acids. Germline V gene data show CDR1 as SQVTM and CDR2 as ANQGSEA. This CDR3 reads CSVVRARAGQADNEQFF. The DNA for the CDR3 is TGCAGCGTTGTAAGGGCACGGGCGGGACAGGCAGACAATGAGCAGTTCTTC.

The V gene is TRBV18, the J gene TRBJ2-7; TRBD1 matches 7 bases. The trim removed 4 bases at V and 2 bases at J, leaving 2 bases unmatched. Germline values: CDR1 KGHSH, CDR2 LQKENI. This CDR3 spans 13 amino acids. CDR3 DNA sequence: TGTGCCAGCTCACGGGACAGAGCCTACGAGCAGTACTTC. Translating gives CASSRDRAYEQYF.

V is TRBV14 and J is TRBJ1-6; tentative D call: TRBD1 (6 bases). V lost 3 bases and J lost 7, with 13 bases in between. CDR1 and CDR2 from the germline V gene are SGHDN and FVKESK. The CDR3 covers 15 residues. This CDR3 reads CASSHNRAGNSPLHF. The DNA for the CDR3 is TGTGCCAGCAGCCACAACAGGGCAGGAAATTCACCCCTCCACTTT.

The J gene is TRBJ1-1, the V gene TRBV10-3; D unclear. Germline assignment: CDR1 ENHRY and CDR2 SYGVKD. Trimming stripped 7 bases from V and 1 base from J, with 10 bases between. The length of the CDR3 is 13 residues. The DNA for the CDR3 is TGTGCCATCATGGTACGGGAGAACACTGAAGCTTTCTTT. Translated, it gives CAIMVRENTEAFF.

V and J are TRBV19 and TRBJ1-4; D is uncertain. Between the trimmed V and J ends, which lost 3 bases and 1 base, there was a span of 12 bases. CDR3 length: 16 residues. The germline gives CDR1 LNHDA, CDR2 SQIVND (reference sequence). CDR3 amino acids: CASSIFIAGTNEKLFF. The CDR3 nucleotides read TGTGCCAGTAGTATCTTTATAGCGGGAACTAATGAAAAACTGTTTTTT.

This chain uses TRBV30 with TRBJ1-4; no clear D. Germline values: CDR1 GTSNPN, CDR2 SVGIG (reference sequence). The CDR3 spans 15 residues. V lost 4 bases, J lost 8 bases, and 20 bases lay in between. DNA of the CDR3: TGTGCCTGGAACCCCCGTCTGTTAACGGGAGAAAAACTGTTTTTT. Protein: CAWNPRLLTGEKLFF.

The V and J genes are TRBV28 and TRBJ1-4, with 9 bases aligning to TRBD1. V lost 6 bases and J lost 8; bases outside the gene matches: 7. Germline CDR1 MDHEN, CDR2 SYDVKM. This CDR3 is built from 14 residues. In DNA, the CDR3 is TGTGCCAGCAGACCTACAGGGGGCGACGAAAAACTGTTTTTT. Protein product: CASRPTGGDEKLFF. The whole variable domain, filled in from reference TRBV28 and TRBJ1-4, reads DVKVTQSSRYLVKRTGEKVFLECVQDMDHENMFWYRQDPGLGLRLIYFSYDVKMKEKGDIPEGYSVSREKKERFSLILESASTNQTSMYLCASRPTGGDEKLFFGSGTQLSVL.

The chain carries TRBV10-3 and TRBJ2-2; D call uncertain. Trimming removed 3 bases at V and 10 bases at J, with 9 bases between. This CDR3 is 12 amino acids long. Germline V gives CDR1 ENHRY, CDR2 SYGVKD. This CDR3 reads CAISDTGLELFF. The CDR3 bases are TGTGCCATCAGTGATACCGGGTTGGAGCTGTTTTTT.

J is TRBJ1-5 and V is TRBV28; perhaps TRBD1 as D (5 bases). Trimming shortened V by 8 bases and J by 1 base, and 15 bases separated the two germline ends. The CDR3 length is 15 residues. CDR1 MDHEN and CDR2 SYDVKM come from the germline V gene. This CDR3 is CASHWRGASNQPQHF. CDR3 sequence (DNA): TGTGCCAGCCATTGGCGTGGGGCGAGCAATCAGCCCCAGCATTTT.

The chain joins TRBV7-2 to TRBJ2-1, with D possibly TRBD1 on 6 matching bases. From germline, CDR1 is SGHTA and CDR2 FQGNSA. V gave up 5 bases and J gave up 3 bases, with 14 bases separating them. The CDR3 contains 15 residues. The DNA of the CDR3 is TGTGCCAGCAGCGCTGCAGGGGTCGACTACAATGAGCAGTTCTTC. It translates to CASSAAGVDYNEQFF.

The rearrangement uses TRBV6-9 and TRBJ2-7, with a possible D match to TRBD2 (6 bases). Trimming cost V 8 bases and J 1 base, with 15 bases left between them. The V gene's germline CDR1 is MNHGY and CDR2 SVAAGI. The CDR3 contains 14 residues. The CDR3 here is CASVLGAGSYEQYF. The DNA of the CDR3 is TGTGCCAGCGTACTAGGGGCGGGGTCCTACGAGCAGTACTTC.

The table lists this clone with a few counts. This chain uses TRBV2 with TRBJ2-1; 11 bases fit TRBD2. V lost 5 bases to trimming and J lost 4 bases; unmatched junction nucleotides: 4. The V gene's germline CDR1 is SNHLY and CDR2 FYNNEI. The length of the CDR3 is 15 residues. The CDR3 region is CASSLAGGSYNEQFF. Written as DNA, the CDR3 is TGTGCCAGCAGTTTAGCGGGAGGGTCATACAATGAGCAGTTCTTC. The whole variable domain, filled in from reference TRBV2 and TRBJ2-1, reads EPEVTQTPSHQVTQMGQEVILRCVPISNHLYFYWYRQILGQKVEFLVSFYNNEISEKSEIFDDQFSVERPDGSNFTLKIRSTKLEDSAMYFCASSLAGGSYNEQFFGPGTRLTVL.